These 2 T cell receptor beta chains were sequenced from one sample in a study of early T cells in non-severe SARS-CoV-2 infection. MiXCR, run by TCRdb on the 5' RACE reads, gives a single entry per CDR3 protein. Here the sample spans 56,000 or so distinct CDR3 sequences, roughly a tenth being singletons. Sequenced material: whole blood. The receptors originated from an adult who was a healthcare worker with PCR-confirmed SARS-CoV-2 infection or an uninfected control (not recorded which).

This clonotype showed up just a few times. The rearrangement links TRBV5-1 to TRBJ2-1; D might be TRBD2 (6 bases). With 4 bases removed from V and 4 bases from J, the gap between germline ends came to 12 bases. The germline gives CDR1 SGHRS, CDR2 YFSETQ. The CDR3 extends over 14 amino acids. The CDR3 here is CASSQGLLYNEQFF. CDR3 DNA: TGCGCCAGCAGCCAGGGACTTCTATACAATGAGCAGTTCTTC.

V and J are TRBV14 and TRBJ2-2, with 13 bases that match TRBD2. Germline trimming cut 5 bases from V and 6 bases from J; bases unmatched to any gene: 6. This CDR3 is 16 amino acids long. CDR1 and CDR2 (germline): SGHDN, FVKESK. CDR3 region: CASSMRTSGSAGELFF. The CDR3 DNA reads as TGTGCCAGCAGCATGCGGACTAGCGGGAGTGCCGGGGAGCTGTTTTTT. The full variable domain, in which reference TRBV14 and TRBJ2-2 provide the parts outside the CDR3, is EAGVTQFPSHSVIEKGQTVTLRCDPISGHDNLYWYRRVMGKEIKFLLHFVKESKQDESGMPNNRFLAERTGGTYSTLKVQPAELEDSGVYFCASSMRTSGSAGELFFGEGSRLTVL.